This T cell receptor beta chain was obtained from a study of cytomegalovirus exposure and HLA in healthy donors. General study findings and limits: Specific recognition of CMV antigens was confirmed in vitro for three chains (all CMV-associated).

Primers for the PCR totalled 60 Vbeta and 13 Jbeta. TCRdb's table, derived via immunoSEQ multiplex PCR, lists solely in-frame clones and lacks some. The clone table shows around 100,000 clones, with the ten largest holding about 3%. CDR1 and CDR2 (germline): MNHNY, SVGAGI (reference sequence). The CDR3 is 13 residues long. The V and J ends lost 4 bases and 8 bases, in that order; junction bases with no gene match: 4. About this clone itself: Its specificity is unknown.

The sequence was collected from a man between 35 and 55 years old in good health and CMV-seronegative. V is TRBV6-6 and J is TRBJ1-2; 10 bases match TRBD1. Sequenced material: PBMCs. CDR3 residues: CASSSWDRGGYTF. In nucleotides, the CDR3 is TGTGCCAGCAGTTCCTGGGACAGGGGCGGCTACACCTTC.